This T cell receptor (beta chain) was observed in a study of CD8 T cells in ankylosing spondylitis. Study-level results: A CD8+ phenotype characterized the disease-linked clones, which were relatively rare in peripheral blood. One TCR beta motif, made up of under ten highly homologous variants, appeared characteristic of ankylosing spondylitis blood. Significant enrichment of disease-linked clones was reported in matched ankylosing spondylitis synovial fluid.

MiXCR, applied by TCRdb to the 5' RACE reads, yields one record per CDR3 protein. Of approximately 540,000 distinct CDR3 sequences in the sample, 12% were seen once. This clonotype was detected a few times. Its antigen is not known. From germline, CDR1 is SGHAT and CDR2 FQNNGV. The CDR3 totals 17 residues. Trimming pared 5 bases from V and 0 bases from J, leaving 14 bases between. The sequencing input was blood, either unsorted or a sorted T cell fraction (not recorded which). The TCR comes from a male donor with ankylosing spondylitis. The J gene is TRBJ1-6, the V gene TRBV11-2; unclear D gene. The CDR3 coding sequence is TGTGCCAGCAGCCCCCCCGAGGTCGGCTCCTATAATTCACCCCTCCACTTT. Residues: CASSPPEVGSYNSPLHF.